Within the sample, the clone carrying this T cell receptor beta chain is large. As yet, its antigen is unknown. CDR1 KGHSH and CDR2 LQKENI come from the germline V gene. V lost 4 bases and J lost 8; bases outside the gene matches: 4. The CDR3 spans 14 residues. Profiling relied on immunoSEQ multiplex PCR, and the TCRdb table lists in-frame clones only, not all of them. The table records 5,500 to 8,500 clones, over 80% of them present only once. These data are taken from a study of T cell repertoires in ileal Crohn's disease. Whole-study results and caveats: Compared with non-smokers, active smokers at surgery showed more clonal expansions. Endoscopic recurrence occurred in every patient whose clonality exceeded 26.8%.

Material for sequencing was ileal tissue. The chain carries TRBV18 and TRBJ2-1; 11 positions match TRBD1. This TCR derives from an adult with Crohn's disease. CDR3 in amino acids: CASSQDRGPDEQFF. The CDR3 DNA reads TGTGCCAGCTCACAGGACAGGGGGCCGGATGAGCAGTTCTTC.